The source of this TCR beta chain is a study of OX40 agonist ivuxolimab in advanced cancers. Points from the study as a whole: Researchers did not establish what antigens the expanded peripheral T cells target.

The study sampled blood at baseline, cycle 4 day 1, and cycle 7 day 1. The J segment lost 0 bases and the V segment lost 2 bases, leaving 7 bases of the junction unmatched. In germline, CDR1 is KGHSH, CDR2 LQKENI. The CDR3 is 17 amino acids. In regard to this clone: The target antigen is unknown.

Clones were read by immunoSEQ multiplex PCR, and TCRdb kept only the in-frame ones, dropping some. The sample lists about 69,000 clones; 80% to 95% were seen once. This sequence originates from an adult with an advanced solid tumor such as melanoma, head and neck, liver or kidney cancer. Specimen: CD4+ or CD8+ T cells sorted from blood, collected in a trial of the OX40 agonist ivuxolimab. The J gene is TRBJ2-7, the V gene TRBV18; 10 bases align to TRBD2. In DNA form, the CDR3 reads TGTGCCAGCTCACCAGGAACTAGCGGGGTAAGCTCCTACGAGCAGTACTTC. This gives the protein CASSPGTSGVSSYEQYF.